These T cell receptor beta chains were read from a single sample in a study of T cells in Graves' hyperthyroidism and ophthalmopathy. Each CDR3 protein gets one entry after TCRdb re-called the multiplex PCR reads with MiXCR. This table has a few hundred thousand distinct CDR3 sequences, about a sixth appearing once. Sample: blood. The receptors shown here come from a woman aged 45-65 years with Graves' hyperthyroidism. Each CDR3 is given with its conserved first and last residue. A D gene is named only where the DNA matches it firmly. Size values are once, few and many counts, or a class for expanded clones, and some rows have none.

v_gene,abundance,j_gene,len,d_gene,CDR3aa,CDR3nt
TRBV5-1,many,TRBJ2-7,13,TRBD2,CASSPGRVYEQYF,TGCGCCAGCAGCCCCGGGAGGGTCTACGAGCAGTACTTC
TRBV7-9,-,TRBJ1-1,16,-,CASSNYRQVTYTEAFF,TGTGCCAGCAGCAACTATCGACAGGTTACATACACTGAAGCTTTCTTT
TRBV20-1,few,TRBJ1-2,16,TRBD1,CSATTLRTGYNYGYTF,TGCAGTGCTACGACGCTCAGGACAGGCTATAACTATGGCTACACCTTC
TRBV12-3/TRBV12-4,many,TRBJ2-2,16,TRBD2,CASRTGLAGARGELFF,TGTGCCAGCAGAACGGGACTAGCGGGAGCTCGCGGGGAGCTGTTTTTT
TRBV12-3/TRBV12-4,many,TRBJ1-5,15,TRBD1,CASSLAGTGHQPQHF,TGTGCCAGCAGTCTGGCGGGGACAGGCCATCAGCCCCAGCATTTT
TRBV12-3/TRBV12-4,many,TRBJ2-5,14,-,CASSPQGDQETQYF,TGTGCCAGCAGTCCCCAGGGAGACCAAGAGACCCAGTACTTC
TRBV10-3,many,TRBJ2-3,11,-,CAVTGADTQYF,TGTGCCGTCACTGGAGCAGATACGCAGTATTTT
TRBV27,many,TRBJ2-1,13,-,CASSLTSFNEQFF,TGTGCCAGCAGTTTGACTAGTTTCAATGAGCAGTTCTTC
TRBV11-3,many,TRBJ2-7,15,-,CASSPRDSRGYEQYF,TGTGCCAGCAGTCCCCGTGACAGCAGAGGCTACGAGCAGTACTTC
TRBV7-2,many,TRBJ1-1,15,-,CASSFIRNLNTEAFF,TGTGCCAGCAGCTTCATACGGAACCTGAACACTGAAGCTTTCTTT
TRBV2,once,TRBJ1-4,12,TRBD1,CASQGANEKLFF,TGTGCCAGCCAGGGGGCTAATGAAAAACTGTTTTTT
TRBV12-3/TRBV12-4,few,TRBJ2-5,13,-,CASRQTLSETQYF,TGTGCCAGCAGACAGACTTTATCGGAGACCCAGTACTTC
TRBV28,-,TRBJ2-7,17,TRBD2,CASSLSGGTSGNYEQYF,TGTGCCAGCAGTTTGTCTGGTGGGACTAGCGGAAACTACGAGCAGTACTTC
TRBV24-1,-,TRBJ1-6,14,-,CATNLSSYNSPLHF,TGTGCCACCAATCTCAGCTCCTATAATTCACCCCTCCACTTT
TRBV20-1,many,TRBJ2-5,13,-,CSAPVGGKETQYF,TGCAGTGCCCCGGTAGGCGGCAAGGAGACCCAGTACTTC
TRBV6-1,-,TRBJ2-1,15,TRBD2,CASIAPSGRRDEQFF,TGTGCCAGCATAGCGCCTAGCGGGAGGCGGGATGAGCAGTTCTTC
TRBV4-1,-,TRBJ1-5,13,-,CASSQSDNQPQHF,TGCGCCAGCAGCCAATCCGACAATCAGCCCCAGCATTTT
TRBV30,many,TRBJ1-5,14,-,CAWSVTGGTQPQHF,TGTGCCTGGAGTGTAACGGGGGGAACTCAGCCCCAGCATTTT
TRBV27,-,TRBJ2-2,15,TRBD1,CAGSLDRGDTGELFF,TGTGCCGGCAGTTTGGACAGGGGGGACACCGGGGAGCTGTTTTTT
TRBV29-1,few,TRBJ1-5,13,-,CSISQGSNQPQHF,TGCAGCATATCGCAGGGAAGCAATCAGCCCCAGCATTTT
TRBV6-1,many,TRBJ2-3,15,-,CASSEGAGFTDTQYF,TGTGCCAGCAGTGAAGGAGCGGGTTTTACAGATACGCAGTATTTT
TRBV6-6,many,TRBJ2-5,12,-,CASSYRTETQYF,TGTGCCAGCAGTTACAGGACAGAGACCCAGTACTTC
TRBV9,-,TRBJ1-1,12,-,CASSPPFTEAFF,TGTGCCAGCTCACCACCGTTCACTGAAGCTTTCTTT
TRBV7-8,many,TRBJ1-5,16,-,CASSLVGGAGNQPQHF,TGTGCCAGCAGCTTAGTTGGGGGGGCGGGCAATCAGCCCCAGCATTTT
TRBV5-1,many,TRBJ1-1,17,TRBD1,CASSPEQGAVWDTEAFF,TGCGCCAGCAGCCCCGAACAGGGGGCTGTGTGGGACACTGAAGCTTTCTTT
TRBV9,many,TRBJ2-5,13,-,CASSVVEEETQYF,TGTGCCAGCAGCGTAGTTGAGGAAGAGACCCAGTACTTC
TRBV24-1,-,TRBJ2-1,13,-,CATSEGGRGLQFF,TGTGCCACCAGTGAGGGGGGTAGGGGACTGCAGTTCTTC
TRBV9,few,TRBJ2-1,14,-,CASSVVAGSDEQFF,TGTGCCAGCAGCGTAGTGGCGGGCTCCGATGAGCAGTTCTTC
TRBV3-1,few,TRBJ1-1,12,-,CASKFSDGEAFF,TGTGCCAGCAAGTTTTCGGACGGTGAAGCTTTCTTT
TRBV6-1,many,TRBJ2-7,15,TRBD2,CASSGPGLDSYEQYF,TGTGCCAGCAGTGGCCCGGGACTAGACTCCTACGAGCAGTACTTC
TRBV27,-,TRBJ1-1,14,-,CASSNRALGTEAFF,TGTGCCAGTTCAAACAGGGCTTTGGGCACTGAAGCTTTCTTT
TRBV10-3,-,TRBJ1-1,15,TRBD1,CAISDKGTGGTEAFF,TGTGCCATCAGTGATAAAGGAACAGGGGGTACTGAAGCTTTCTTT
TRBV6-1,once,TRBJ2-1,12,-,CASTHLNNEQFF,TGTGCCAGCACGCACTTGAACAATGAGCAGTTCTTC